At least ten counts were recorded for the clone carrying this T cell receptor (beta chain). Its matching antigen is unknown. This sample stems from a study of T cells in Graves' hyperthyroidism and ophthalmopathy. It was 10 ml of fresh peripheral blood that supplied the PBMCs. RNA transcripts gave rise to amplified TCR beta CDR3 regions. HTBI primers were the set used in a first-round RT-PCR of the TCR CDR3. One entry per CDR3 protein results from TCRdb running MiXCR on the multiplex PCR reads. This table has approximately 360,000 distinct CDR3 sequences, approximately 14% appearing once. Study-level findings and limits: In validation, the model predicted ophthalmopathy. These predictions came a median roughly 7.1 months before onset. Researchers found most expanded thyroid clonotypes above 0.001 in blood as well.

The CDR3 length is 15 residues. V was pared by 5 bases and J by 8 bases, with 8 bases of the junction left unmatched. The V gene's germline CDR1 is SGHVS and CDR2 FQNEAQ. This chain connects TRBV7-8 to TRBJ1-4; 10 bases are shared with TRBD1. This TCR was sampled from a woman aged 18 to 35 with Graves' hyperthyroidism that later progressed to Graves' ophthalmopathy. The specimen sequenced was blood. The CDR3 spells CASSIRQGADEKLFF. CDR3 nucleotide sequence: TGTGCCAGCAGCATCCGACAGGGGGCGGACGAAAAACTGTTTTTT.